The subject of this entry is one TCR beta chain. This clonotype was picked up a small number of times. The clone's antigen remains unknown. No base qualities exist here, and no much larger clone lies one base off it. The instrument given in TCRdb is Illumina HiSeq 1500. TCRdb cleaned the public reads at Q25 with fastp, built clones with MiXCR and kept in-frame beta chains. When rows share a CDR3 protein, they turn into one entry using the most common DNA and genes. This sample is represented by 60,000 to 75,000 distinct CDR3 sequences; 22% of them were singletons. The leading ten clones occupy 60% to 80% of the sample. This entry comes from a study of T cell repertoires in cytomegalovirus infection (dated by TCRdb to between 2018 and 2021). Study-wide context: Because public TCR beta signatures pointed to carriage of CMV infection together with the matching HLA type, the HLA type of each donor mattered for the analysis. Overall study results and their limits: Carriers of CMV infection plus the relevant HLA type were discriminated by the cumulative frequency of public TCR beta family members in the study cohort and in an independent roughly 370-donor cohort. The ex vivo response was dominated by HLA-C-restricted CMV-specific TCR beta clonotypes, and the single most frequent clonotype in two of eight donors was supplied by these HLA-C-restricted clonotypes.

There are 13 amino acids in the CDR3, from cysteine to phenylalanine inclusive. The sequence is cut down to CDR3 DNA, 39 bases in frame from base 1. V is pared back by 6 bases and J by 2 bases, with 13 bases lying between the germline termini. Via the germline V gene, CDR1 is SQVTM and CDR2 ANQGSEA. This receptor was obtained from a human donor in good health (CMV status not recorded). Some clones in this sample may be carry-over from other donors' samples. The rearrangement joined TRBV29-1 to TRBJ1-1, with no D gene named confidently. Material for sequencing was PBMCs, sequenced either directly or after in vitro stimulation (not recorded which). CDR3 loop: CSVTRAGNTEAFF. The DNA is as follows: TGCAGCGTCACCCGGGCGGGTAACACTGAAGCTTTCTTT.